The 12 T cell receptor beta chains below come from one sample, sequenced in a study of blood T cell repertoires in COVID-19. Clones were read by immunoSEQ multiplex PCR, and TCRdb kept only the in-frame ones, dropping some. The profile shows about 480,000 clones, more than 70% of them singletons. The sequenced sample consisted of peripheral blood. The receptors were gathered from a woman aged 50 to 60 with COVID-19, enrolled during active disease.

The rearrangement joins TRBV19 to TRBJ1-1; D gene unclear. Germline V gene lookup returns CDR1 LNHDA and CDR2 SQIVND (reference sequence). This CDR3 is 15 amino acids long. Trimming left V 3 bases short and J 3 bases short, with 14 bases between. CDR3 region: CASSILAGEDTEAFF. The CDR3 DNA reads TGTGCCAGTAGTATTTTAGCCGGGGAGGACACTGAAGCTTTCTTT.

The chain links TRBV7-8 to TRBJ2-5; 12 nucleotides agree with TRBD2. This CDR3 region has 16 residues. Unmatched junction bases numbered 6, after V lost 6 bases and J lost 1 base. Germline V CDR1 and CDR2: SGHVS, FQNEAQ. The DNA of the CDR3 is TGTGCCAGCAGTTCACTAGCGGGGGGTTTCCAAGAGACCCAGTACTTC. This gives the protein CASSSLAGGFQETQYF.

V usage is TRBV7-9 and J usage is TRBJ2-7; a possible D gene is TRBD2 (5 bases). The CDR3 has 14 residues. Germline CDR1 SEHNR, CDR2 FQNEAQ (reference sequence). The V gene lost 5 bases and the J gene lost 4 bases, with 15 bases spanning the gap. In DNA, the CDR3 is TGTGCCAGCAGCCCGGTAGGGAGAGGATACGAGCAGTACTTC. Amino acid sequence: CASSPVGRGYEQYF.

The CDR3 DNA sequence: TGTGCCAGTAGTAGGGGAGGGAACGAGCAGTACTTC. This codes for CASSRGGNEQYF. The rearrangement links TRBV19 to TRBJ2-7; 7 bases fit TRBD2. CDR1 LNHDA and CDR2 SQIVND come from the germline V gene (reference sequence). The CDR3 consists of 12 residues. V gave up 4 bases and J gave up 5 bases; unmatched junction bases: 2.

The genes are TRBV10-3 and TRBJ1-5, with D possibly matching TRBD1 (6 bases). Trimming stripped 2 bases from V and 2 bases from J, with 16 bases between. The V gene's germline CDR1 is ENHRY and CDR2 SYGVKD. The CDR3 extends over 17 amino acids. DNA for the CDR3: TGTGCCATCAGTGAGCCTAATACAGGGTCGGGCAATCAGCCCCAGCATTTT. Amino acids: CAISEPNTGSGNQPQHF.

V gene TRBV4-2 combines with J gene TRBJ2-6, with a possible D match to TRBD1 (5 bases). The ends were cut back, 3 bases at V and 0 bases at J, with 21 bases in the middle. The CDR3 totals 20 residues. CDR1 LGHNA and CDR2 YNFKEQ come from the germline V gene. CDR3 coding DNA: TGTGCCAGCAGCCACTCACCCATGGACATCACGGACTCTGGGGCCAACGTCCTGACTTTC. Protein sequence: CASSHSPMDITDSGANVLTF.

The chain employs TRBV6-5 and TRBJ2-2; TRBD2 is a possible D gene (5 bases). Germline loops: CDR1 MNHEY, CDR2 SVGAGI. Trimming pared 6 bases from V and 8 bases from J, leaving 16 bases between. The CDR3 contains 14 residues. CDR3 sequence: CASSRSPGSGELFF. CDR3 in DNA: TGTGCCAGCAGCCGAAGCCCGGGGTCGGGGGAGCTGTTTTTT.

The V call is TRBV9, the J call TRBJ2-1; D is possibly TRBD2 (5 bases). The CDR3 has 14 amino acids. The germline CDR1 and CDR2 sequences are SGDLS and YYNGEE. V dropped 4 bases and J dropped 7 bases, with 15 bases sitting between them. CDR3 sequence: CASSLLGRGNEQFF. As DNA, the CDR3 is TGTGCCAGCAGCCTACTAGGTAGAGGGAATGAGCAGTTCTTC.

CDR3 protein: CASSSQDLRVGTEAFF. The CDR3 DNA reads as TGTGCCAGCAGTAGCCAAGACCTCAGGGTAGGCACTGAAGCTTTCTTT. This chain connects TRBV6-2 or TRBV6-3 to TRBJ1-1; weak D call: TRBD1 (5 bases). The length of the CDR3 is 16 residues. Per the germline V gene, CDR1 is MNHEY and CDR2 is SVGEGT. Trimming shortened V by 5 bases and J by 4 bases, and 20 bases separated the two germline ends.

A single count supports this clone. The chain is built from TRBV4-2 and TRBJ1-1; 9 bases match TRBD1. The CDR3 totals 15 residues. The germline V gene has CDR1 LGHNA and CDR2 YNFKEQ. The V segment lost 1 base and the J segment 0 bases; nucleotides outside the gene matches: 0. Written as DNA, the CDR3 is TGTGCCAGCAGCCAAGGACAGGGGGTGAACACTGAAGCTTTCTTT. Translated: CASSQGQGVNTEAFF.

V and J are TRBV10-3 and TRBJ2-1, with TRBD1 identical over 7 bases. CDR1 is ENHRY and CDR2 is SYGVKD in the germline V gene. The CDR3 contains 17 residues. Trimming took 10 bases from V and 0 from J; bases not matched to a gene: 15. CDR3 amino acids: CATRQGLESSSYNEQFF. CDR3 DNA sequence: TGTGCCACCAGACAGGGCCTCGAGTCCAGCTCCTACAATGAGCAGTTCTTC.

DNA for the CDR3: TGTGCCAGTAGTAATGGCGGCAGCGTGGACGAGCAGTACTTC. Amino acids: CASSNGGSVDEQYF. The rearrangement links TRBV19 to TRBJ2-7, with D uncertain. V lost 4 bases and J 5 bases, leaving 15 bases between the germline ends. The length of the CDR3 is 14 residues. CDR1 and CDR2 (germline): LNHDA, SQIVND (reference sequence).